The clone carrying this T cell receptor beta chain was observed a single time. This entry comes from a study of Ad26.COV2.S vaccination and SARS-CoV-2 variants. The data were produced by immunoSEQ multiplex PCR, yet TCRdb's version contains in-frame clones alone and is incomplete. The sample lists more than 350,000 clones, 90% occurring once. The germline gives CDR1 LGHNA, CDR2 YSLEER. The CDR3 has 13 amino acids. V was cut by 4 bases and J by 3 bases, with 8 bases left in between. As to treatment: around 19 received Ad26.COV2.S at low or high dose, single or two shots; 5 received placebo; per-sample allocation not given. The samples were gathered on day 63 after the first injection of vaccine or placebo.

The genes are TRBV4-3 and TRBJ2-3; D call uncertain. The sample consisted of peripheral blood, taken in a trial of Ad26.COV2.S vaccine versus placebo. The sequence was obtained from a person between 18 and 60 years old who received the Ad26.COV2.S COVID-19 vaccine or a placebo. The CDR3 protein is CASSPGGTDTQYF. CDR3 DNA: TGCGCCAGCAGCCCCGGTGGGACAGATACGCAGTATTTT.